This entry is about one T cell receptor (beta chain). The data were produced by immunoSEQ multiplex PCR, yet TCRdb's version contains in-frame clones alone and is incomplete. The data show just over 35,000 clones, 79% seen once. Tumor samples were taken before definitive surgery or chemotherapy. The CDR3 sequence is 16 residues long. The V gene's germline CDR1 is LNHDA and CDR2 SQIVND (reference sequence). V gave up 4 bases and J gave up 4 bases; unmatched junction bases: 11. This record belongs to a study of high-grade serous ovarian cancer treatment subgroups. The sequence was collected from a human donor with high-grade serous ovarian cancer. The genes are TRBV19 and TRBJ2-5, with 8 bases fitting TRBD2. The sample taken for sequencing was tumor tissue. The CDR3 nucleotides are TGTGCCAGTAGTAAAACCGGACTAGCTATCCGAGAGACCCAGTACTTC. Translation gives CASSKTGLAIRETQYF.